Presented here are 20 T cell receptor beta chains from one specimen sequenced in a study of cytomegalovirus exposure and HLA in healthy donors. The primer mix had 60 Vbeta and 13 Jbeta primers. Data came from immunoSEQ multiplex PCR; TCRdb stores just in-frame clones and leaves some out. The sample holds roughly 180,000 clones, about 83% seen once. Sequencing was carried out using PBMCs. The source of these receptors is a woman aged 25 to 39 in good health and CMV-seropositive.

A remark on this clone: The junction departs from the called germline gene at one end, perhaps through a read error. The rearrangement uses TRBV7-7 and TRBJ2-5; possible D gene TRBD1, 6 bases. The CDR3 extends over 14 amino acids. The V gene's germline CDR1 is SSHAT and CDR2 FNYEAQ (reference sequence). The CDR3 DNA sequence: TGTGCTAGCAGCTCCTCGACAGGCAAAGAGACCCAGTACTTC. Its translation: CASSSSTGKETQYF. The full variable domain, its missing parts supplied by reference TRBV7-7 and TRBJ2-5, is GAGVSQSPRYKVTKRGQDVTLRCDPISSHATLYWYQQALGQGPEFLTYFNYEAQPDKSGLPSDRFSAERPEGSISTLTIQRTEQRDSAMYRCASSSSTGKETQYFGPGTRLLVL.

This clone has just one count. The chain has TRBV7-5 and TRBJ2-4; TRBD1, the table's D call, was not compared with the DNA. TRBV7-5 is given as a pseudogene. The CDR3 sequence is 19 residues long. CDR3 nucleotides: TGTGCCAGAAGCCCCCGGGACAGGGTGGACCTTGGGGCCAAAAACATTCAGTACTTC. Residues: CARSPRDRVDLGAKNIQYF.

The CDR3 loop reads CASSLSQGAPNSPLHF. Written as DNA, the CDR3 is TGTGCCAGCAGTTTATCACAGGGGGCTCCGAATTCACCCCTCCACTTT. J is TRBJ1-6 and V is TRBV27; the match to TRBD1 covers 9 bases. CDR1 and CDR2 (germline): MNHEY, SMNVEV (reference sequence). The ends lost 0 bases at V and 7 bases at J; junction bases unmatched: 4. The CDR3 extends over 16 amino acids.

The rearrangement uses TRBV5-1 and TRBJ2-7, with TRBD1 identical over 9 bases. The CDR3 has 13 residues. The V gene end was trimmed by 4 bases and the J gene end by 5 bases; junction bases not matched to a gene: 4. The germline V gene has CDR1 SGHRS and CDR2 YFSETQ. This chain's CDR3 is CASSLQGANEQYF. CDR3 in DNA: TGCGCCAGCAGCCTACAGGGGGCCAACGAGCAGTACTTC.

This clone was observed once. This chain connects TRBV28 to TRBJ2-7, with unresolved D. Germline CDR1 reads MDHEN; CDR2 reads SYDVKM. The V end lost 1 base, the J end lost 2 bases, and 9 bases lay between the germline ends. The CDR3 totals 14 residues. CDR3 residues: CASSLLGRTYEQYF. The CDR3 bases are TGTGCCAGCAGTTTATTAGGCAGGACCTACGAGCAGTACTTC.

J is TRBJ2-7 and V is TRBV11-2; D possibly corresponds to TRBD2 (5 bases). From germline, CDR1 is SGHAT and CDR2 FQNNGV. V was shortened by 1 base and J by 4 bases, with 14 bases between the two germline ends. This CDR3 has 15 amino acids. The CDR3 loop reads CASSLVFGERYEQYF. The CDR3 DNA reads as TGTGCCAGCAGCTTAGTCTTCGGGGAACGGTACGAGCAGTACTTC. The complete variable domain, with remaining parts taken from reference TRBV11-2 and TRBJ2-7, reads EAGVAQSPRYKIIEKRQSVAFWCNPISGHATLYWYQQILGQGPKLLIQFQNNGVVDDSQLPKDRFSAERLKGVDSTLKIQPAKLEDSAVYLCASSLVFGERYEQYFGPGTRLTVT.

CDR3 residues: CASSWSGTGNEKLFF. The CDR3 coding sequence is TGCGCCAGCAGCTGGAGCGGGACAGGGAATGAAAAACTGTTTTTT. J is TRBJ1-4 and V is TRBV5-1, with 9 bases aligning to TRBD1. CDR3 length: 15 amino acids. Germline loops: CDR1 SGHRS, CDR2 YFSETQ. Trimming cost V 3 bases and J 5 bases; bases outside gene matches: 5.

The chain links TRBV7-9 to TRBJ2-3, with TRBD1 matching 10 bases. This CDR3 is built from 18 residues. Trimming took 1 base from V and 0 from J; bases not matched to a gene: 7. In germline, CDR1 is SEHNR, CDR2 FQNEAQ (reference sequence). CDR3 nucleotide sequence: TGTGCCAGCAGCTTAGTTGCCGGGACAGGGGAGAGCACAGATACGCAGTATTTT. Protein sequence: CASSLVAGTGESTDTQYF.

The chain couples TRBV9 to TRBJ1-2; D is undetermined. V lost 0 bases to trimming and J lost 8 bases, with 17 bases between them. Germline values: CDR1 SGDLS, CDR2 YYNGEE. The CDR3 totals 15 residues. In DNA, the CDR3 is TGTGCCAGCAGCGTAGATGCTGGAAACAGTAGGGGCTACACCTTC. As protein: CASSVDAGNSRGYTF.

A note on this clone: A junction boundary mismatches the germline segment, possibly from a read error. V and J are TRBV7-9 and TRBJ2-7, with 8 bases lining up with TRBD2. This CDR3 spans 15 amino acids. Germline V CDR1 and CDR2: SEHNR, FQNEAQ (reference sequence). This CDR3 reads CASSSLEREPYEQYF. For the CDR3, the DNA is TGTGCTAGCAGCTCATTGGAGCGGGAGCCCTACGAGCAGTACTTC.

The chain joins TRBV5-6 to TRBJ2-5, with D unclear. The DNA end is more similar to TRBJ2-7, so the J call may be wrong. Germline V gene lookup returns CDR1 SGHDT and CDR2 YYEEEE. The CDR3 covers 15 residues. CDR3 in amino acids: CASSLVTLPGHEQYF. The CDR3 DNA is TGTGCCAGCAGCTTGGTTACGCTCCCTGGGCACGAGCAGTACTTC.

The rearrangement links TRBV19 to TRBJ1-5; weak D call: TRBD1 (5 bases). V was trimmed by 5 bases and J by 2 bases, leaving 22 bases between them. The germline CDR1 and CDR2 sequences are LNHDA and SQIVND (reference sequence). The CDR3 extends over 18 amino acids. The CDR3 is CASSSPRGKWKGNQPQHF. CDR3 DNA sequence: TGTGCCAGTAGTTCCCCAAGGGGAAAATGGAAGGGCAATCAGCCCCAGCATTTT.

The chain employs TRBV6-5 and TRBJ2-3, with D possibly matching TRBD1 (6 bases). The CDR3 loop spans 15 amino acids. CDR1 is MNHEY and CDR2 is SVGAGI in the germline V gene. Trimming removed 2 bases from V and 7 bases from J, with 16 bases in between. CDR3 sequence (DNA): TGTGCCAGCAGTTACCGGACAGCGGAGGTGCATACGCAGTATTTT. Translated: CASSYRTAEVHTQYF.

The V and J genes are TRBV9 and TRBJ2-2, with D unclear. From germline, CDR1 is SGDLS and CDR2 YYNGEE. V lost 2 bases and J lost 0, with 11 bases in between. The CDR3 runs 16 residues. The CDR3 DNA sequence: TGTGCCAGCAGCGTGTTAAGCAACGCGAACACCGGGGAGCTGTTTTTT. Protein sequence: CASSVLSNANTGELFF.

This clone was counted a few times. This chain connects TRBV6-1 to TRBJ1-1, with 9 bases aligning to TRBD1. Germline V gene sequence: CDR1 MNHNS, CDR2 SASEGT. The length of the CDR3 is 11 residues. V lost 6 bases and J lost 8; bases outside the gene matches: 1. The DNA of the CDR3 is TGTGCCAGCAGCACAGGGGGCGAAGCTTTCTTT. It is translated as CASSTGGEAFF.

The chain combines TRBV5-4 with TRBJ1-3, with D unclear. V lost 1 base, J lost 2 bases, and 7 bases lay in between. CDR1 is SGHNT, CDR2 YYREEE, per germline (reference sequence). The length of the CDR3 is 14 residues. CDR3 residues: CASSLTPTGNTIYF. The CDR3 DNA sequence: TGTGCCAGCAGCTTGACTCCGACTGGAAACACCATATATTTT.

The chain employs TRBV6-5 and TRBJ2-7; 7 bases align to TRBD1. Losses at the gene ends were 5 bases for V and 5 bases for J; bases not matched to a gene: 6. Germline assignment: CDR1 MNHEY and CDR2 SVGAGI. The CDR3 covers 13 residues. CDR3 protein: CASSKYRGDEQYF. DNA for the CDR3: TGTGCCAGCAGTAAGTACAGGGGAGACGAGCAGTACTTC.

This rearrangement joins TRBV6-5 to TRBJ2-1; D uncertain. V gave up 0 bases and J gave up 5 bases, with 8 bases separating them. Germline V gene lookup returns CDR1 MNHEY and CDR2 SVGAGI. CDR3 size: 14 residues. CDR3 DNA: TGTGCCAGCAGTTACTCATTAGCCCACAATGAGCAGTTCTTC. This gives the protein CASSYSLAHNEQFF.

The chain is built from TRBV15 and TRBJ2-7, with D maybe TRBD1 (6 bases). Germline loops: CDR1 LNHNV, CDR2 YYDKDF (reference sequence). The CDR3 extends over 15 amino acids. Deletions cut 0 bases from V and 3 bases from J, with 12 bases between. The CDR3 DNA is TGTGCCACCAGCAGAGAAAGAGCCAGGGGCTACGAGCAGTACTTC. Encoded protein: CATSRERARGYEQYF.

This chain joins TRBV6-1 and TRBJ2-5, with a weak D call TRBD2 (5 bases). V lost 7 bases, J lost 13 bases, and 19 bases lay in between. The germline V gene encodes CDR1 MNHNS and CDR2 SASEGT. The CDR3 runs 12 residues. In DNA, the CDR3 is TGTGCCAGCATGCTATTGCCGGGGAGACTGTACTTC. Encoded protein: CASMLLPGRLYF.